Below, one T cell receptor beta chain is given with its context. Antigen: not known. This sample is drawn from a study of CD4 T cells in relation to SARS-CoV-2 and coronaviruses. Study background: TCR beta CDR3s were sequenced after approximately ten-day antigen culture of PBMCs. Study-wide points: This crossreactivity analysis covered spike protein alone, no other viral proteins.

CD4+ T cells from unexposed donors were obtained before the COVID-19 pandemic (2011-2018). After roughly ten days of culture, CD4+ T cells were isolated. As cell numbers allowed, unexposed-donor CD4+ T cells faced SARS-CoV-2 S/N and four cold-coronavirus spikes. Cultures held two million PBMCs per well with roughly 10 IU/ml IL-2. Per germline, CDR1 SGHAT and CDR2 FQNNGV. Trimming at V came to 5 bases and at J to 5 bases, leaving 5 bases not matched to a gene. CDR3 length: 13 amino acids. Profiling relied on immunoSEQ multiplex PCR, and the TCRdb table lists in-frame clones only, not all of them. The table records tens of thousands of clones, around 72% of them present only once.

The sequencing sample was made of CD4+ T cells from PBMCs, cultured in vitro. This sequence originates from a human donor in good health. The gene calls are TRBV11-2 and TRBJ1-1, with 7 nucleotides matching TRBD1. Here the CDR3 DNA reads TGTGCCAGCAGCGAGGGGGCCGGGACTGAAGCTTTCTTT. It yields the protein CASSEGAGTEAFF.